The next 21 T cell receptor beta chains were all read from a single sample in a study of breast tumors, draining lymph nodes, adjacent tissues. TCRdb used MiXCR to reprocess the multiplex PCR reads, holding one entry per CDR3 protein. Of approximately 130,000 distinct CDR3 sequences listed, 21% are singletons. Samples came from axillary lymph nodes draining the breast cancer. Material: axillary lymph node tissue. The receptors come from a female donor with breast cancer. Some clones in this sample may be carry-over from other donors' samples.

This clonotype was seen a few times. V gene TRBV3-1 combines with J gene TRBJ1-2, with D perhaps matching TRBD1 (6 bases). Between the trimmed V and J ends, which lost 1 base and 5 bases, there was a span of 14 bases. CDR1 LGHDT and CDR2 YNNKEL come from the germline V gene (reference sequence). This CDR3 is 15 amino acids long. The CDR3 DNA is TGTGCCAGCAGCCAAGCGGGGGGCTCGAGATATGGCTACACCTTC. This codes for CASSQAGGSRYGYTF.

As for this clonotype: Given a much more abundant clone one base away, this may be a read error. It is likely a read error, because the conserved phenylalanine at the end of the CDR3 is missing. CDR3 residues: CASRKDRGGNQPQHS. CDR3 sequence (DNA): TGTGCCAGCAGAAAAGACAGGGGCGGCAATCAGCCCCAGCATTCT. The chain uses TRBV2 and TRBJ1-5; TRBD1 matches 8 bases. V lost 6 bases and J lost 2; bases outside the gene matches: 6. From germline, CDR1 is SNHLY and CDR2 FYNNEI. This CDR3 has 15 amino acids.

The V and J genes are TRBV7-9 and TRBJ2-2, with 7 bases aligning to TRBD2. The trim removed 10 bases at V and 5 bases at J, leaving 13 bases unmatched. The CDR3 is 15 residues long. Germline V gene sequence: CDR1 SEHNR, CDR2 FQNEAQ (reference sequence). As DNA, the CDR3 is TGTGCCACCCCGCAGCGGGGAGTGAGTACCGGGGAGCTGTTTTTT. This gives the protein CATPQRGVSTGELFF.

This clonotype was seen repeatedly, ten times or more. The chain uses TRBV4-2 and TRBJ2-1; D call uncertain. From germline, CDR1 is LGHNA and CDR2 YNFKEQ. CDR3 length: 12 residues. V lost 0 bases, J lost 15 bases, and 12 bases lay in between. CDR3 nucleotide sequence: TGTGCCAGCAGCCAAGATTTTCAATCTCCGTTCTTC. This translates into CASSQDFQSPFF.

This clonotype was observed many times. V is TRBV5-1 and J is TRBJ2-3, with a weak D call TRBD2 (6 bases). V was clipped by 3 bases and J by 6 bases, with 11 bases between them. This CDR3 spans 13 amino acids. Germline V CDR1 and CDR2: SGHRS, YFSETQ. CDR3 bases: TGCGCCAGCAGCTACTCCGGGACTGATACGCAGTATTTT. It yields the protein CASSYSGTDTQYF. Full variable domain (remainder filled in from reference TRBV5-1 and TRBJ2-3): KAGVTQTPRYLIKTRGQQVTLSCSPISGHRSVSWYQQTPGQGLQFLFEYFSETQRNKGNFPGRFSGRQFSNSRSEMNVSTLELGDSALYLCASSYSGTDTQYFGPGTRLTVL.

At least ten counts were recorded for this clonotype. This sequence joins TRBV2 and TRBJ1-3, with 7 nucleotides matching TRBD1. Germline lookup yields CDR1 SNHLY and CDR2 FYNNEI. V lost 6 bases to trimming and J lost 2 bases; unmatched junction nucleotides: 7. The CDR3 has 15 amino acids. The CDR3 region is CASSSTGAAGNTIYF. Written as DNA, the CDR3 is TGTGCCAGCAGCTCCACAGGGGCGGCTGGAAACACCATATATTTT.

There are many counts of this clonotype. The chain is built from TRBV10-3 and TRBJ2-3, with D maybe TRBD1 (6 bases). Trimming took 6 bases from V and 6 from J, leaving 22 bases between them. Germline CDR1 ENHRY, CDR2 SYGVKD. The CDR3 totals 16 residues. The CDR3 loop is CAIRAPEQGVIDTQYF. In nucleotides, the CDR3 is TGTGCCATCAGGGCCCCCGAACAGGGTGTTATCGATACGCAGTATTTT.

About this clonotype itself: A clone one base away is much larger, so this may be a read error. The V and J genes are TRBV11-2 and TRBJ2-1; 12 bases map to TRBD2. V was clipped by 5 bases and J by 9 bases; unmatched bases: 11. This CDR3 spans 16 amino acids. CDR1 and CDR2 from the germline V gene are SGHAT and FQNNGV. DNA of the CDR3: TGTGCCAGCAGCGTCCGGCCTAGCGGGGGGGGTAGTGAGCAGTTCTTC. It translates to CASSVRPSGGGSEQFF.

This clonotype was counted many times. This chain uses TRBV6-1 with TRBJ1-6, with D maybe TRBD1 (6 bases). The CDR3 runs to 16 residues. Trimming took off 2 bases at V and 8 bases at J, with 16 bases between the two ends. CDR1 is MNHNS, CDR2 SASEGT, per germline. The CDR3 protein is CASSEPVGGGDSPLHF. The CDR3 coding sequence is TGTGCCAGCAGTGAACCGGTGGGCGGGGGCGATTCACCCCTCCACTTT.

In its sample, this clonotype was seen many times. V and J are TRBV12-3 or TRBV12-4 and TRBJ2-1; D is unresolved. This CDR3 is 17 amino acids long. V was pared by 3 bases and J by 0 bases, with 15 bases between. This CDR3 is CASSLALKLSSYNEQFF. The DNA for the CDR3 is TGTGCCAGCAGTTTGGCCCTGAAGCTGAGCTCCTACAATGAGCAGTTCTTC.

This clonotype was recorded many times. The J gene is TRBJ2-5, the V gene TRBV7-8, with D hard to call. The CDR3 covers 13 residues. V was pared by 2 bases and J by 4 bases, with 8 bases between. The germline gives CDR1 SGHVS, CDR2 FQNEAQ. This CDR3 reads CASSLSGRETQYF. The CDR3 DNA reads TGTGCCAGCAGCTTAAGTGGTAGAGAGACCCAGTACTTC.

As regards this clonotype: This may come from a read error, since a much larger clone is one base off. The conserved phenylalanine or tryptophan is not found at the CDR3 terminus, so this likely reflects a read error. J is TRBJ1-2 and V is TRBV2; D unclear. The CDR3 has 13 amino acids. V shed 7 bases and J shed 4 bases, with 13 bases lying between them. Germline values: CDR1 SNHLY, CDR2 FYNNEI. The CDR3 loop reads CASTQAYGYGYTL. CDR3 bases: TGTGCCAGCACGCAGGCCTACGGCTATGGCTACACCCTC.

In regard to this clonotype: A much larger clone differs from this one at a single base, so this may be a read error. The J gene is TRBJ2-3, the V gene TRBV6-1, with D unclear. The CDR3 length is 13 residues. The germline V gene encodes CDR1 MNHNS and CDR2 SASEGT. The CDR3, as DNA: TGTGCCAGCGGTGACCCGAGCACAGATACGCAGTATTTT. Its protein product is CASGDPSTDTQYF.

Many counts were recorded for this clonotype. The chain recombines TRBV20-1 with TRBJ2-5, with TRBD2 identical over 8 bases. Per germline, CDR1 DFQATT and CDR2 SNEGSKA (reference sequence). The CDR3 is 16 amino acids. V shed 0 bases, J shed 6 bases, and the junction held 12 bases outside the gene matches. CDR3 loop: CSARDLTGGREKTQYF. CDR3 coding DNA: TGCAGTGCTAGAGATTTAACGGGAGGGCGGGAGAAGACCCAGTACTTC.

This clonotype was recorded once. Being one base from a much bigger clone, this may be a read error. The chain has TRBV25-1 and TRBJ1-4; 8 nucleotides line up with TRBD1. Unmatched junction bases numbered 9, after V lost 5 bases and J lost 7 bases. CDR1 is MGHDK and CDR2 is SYGVNS in the germline V gene. The CDR3 length is 15 residues. The CDR3 DNA sequence: TGTGCCAGCAGTAAGAACAGGGGGACTGGTGAAAAACTGTTTTTT. Translation gives CASSKNRGTGEKLFF.

This clonotype was observed at least ten times. The chain joins TRBV5-6 to TRBJ2-1; 8 bases align to TRBD2. CDR1 and CDR2 from the germline V gene are SGHDT and YYEEEE. The CDR3 consists of 15 residues. After removal of 6 bases from V and 0 bases from J, the junction contained 5 bases not matched to a gene. CDR3 nucleotide sequence: TGTGCCAGCACCCCCGGGACTAGCTCCTACAATGAGCAGTTCTTC. Translated: CASTPGTSSYNEQFF.

In this sample, this clonotype turned up many times. This chain joins TRBV20-1 and TRBJ2-1; a possible D gene is TRBD2 (6 bases). This CDR3 is built from 11 residues. Germline loops: CDR1 DFQATT, CDR2 SNEGSKA (reference sequence). The V and J ends lost 2 bases and 12 bases respectively, with 11 bases between them. The CDR3 bases are TGCAGTGCTAGACCCTGGGGAGGGCAGTTCTTC. Translation gives CSARPWGGQFF.

A remark on this clonotype: A much larger clone is a single base away; this may be a read error. The chain has TRBV5-4 and TRBJ1-3; D possibly corresponds to TRBD1 (6 bases). Germline values: CDR1 SGHNT, CDR2 YYREEE (reference sequence). The CDR3 sequence is 15 residues long. This chain's CDR3 is CDSSPEGDFGNTIYF. The CDR3 DNA follows: TGTGACAGCAGTCCGGAGGGGGATTTTGGAAACACCATATATTTT.

This clonotype was picked up many times. The chain joins TRBV9 to TRBJ1-5, with 7 bases aligning to TRBD1. Germline V gene data show CDR1 as SGDLS and CDR2 as YYNGEE. Unmatched junction bases numbered 4, after V lost 3 bases and J lost 4 bases. There are 14 residues in the CDR3. CDR3 protein: CASSAGDSNQPQHF. CDR3 bases: TGTGCCAGCAGCGCTGGGGACAGTAATCAGCCCCAGCATTTT.

This clonotype was seen at least ten times. The chain uses TRBV12-3 or TRBV12-4 and TRBJ1-2; TRBD1 matches 7 bases. J lost 2 bases, V lost 10 bases, and 10 bases had no gene match. The CDR3 spans 14 residues. The CDR3 region is CATRFRGGNYGYTF. The CDR3 DNA reads TGTGCCACCCGGTTCAGGGGGGGAAACTATGGCTACACCTTC.

This clonotype has ten or more counts. The rearrangement joins TRBV4-1 to TRBJ1-2; tentatively, D is TRBD1 (6 bases). CDR3 size: 14 residues. V lost 3 bases to trimming and J lost 1 base, with 9 bases between them. From germline, CDR1 is MGHRA and CDR2 YSYEKL. The CDR3 sequence: CASSHGQINYGYTF. The CDR3, as DNA: TGCGCCAGCAGCCACGGACAGATTAACTATGGCTACACCTTC.